The rows below give T cell receptor beta chains drawn from one sample of a study of blood T cell dynamics during melanoma immunotherapy. The method was immunoSEQ multiplex PCR; TCRdb's version includes in-frame clones alone and lacks a portion of them. The data hold some 11,000 clones, with more than 75% observed a single time. Sequences were derived from blood, sampled from a patient treated with checkpoint blockade. The receptors were gathered from a human donor with melanoma. Each CDR3 is given with its conserved first and last residue. D genes are given only for firm matches. The size field is filled for only some rows; it gives once, few, many or a size class.

CDR3 DNA	CDR3 protein	V gene	J gene	clone size	D gene
TGTGCCAGCAAGGAAGCTAACTATGGCTACACCTTC	CASKEANYGYTF	TRBV6-5	TRBJ1-2	-	-
TGTGCCAGCAGCACACCGAACACTGAAGCTTTCTTT	CASSTPNTEAFF	TRBV11-2	TRBJ1-1	once	-
TGTGCCAGCAGCCAAGATCAGGCCAGGCGTGCGGAGCAGTACTTC	CASSQDQARRAEQYF	TRBV14	TRBJ2-7	-	-
TGTGCCAGCAGTGAGGGACAGGGGGCGGTCCCCGCCAAAAACATTCAGTACTTC	CASSEGQGAVPAKNIQYF	TRBV6-1	TRBJ2-4	-	TRBD1
TGTGCCAGCAGCTTAGCGTCCAACTCCTTTTATGGCTACACCTTC	CASSLASNSFYGYTF	TRBV7-9	TRBJ1-2	-	-
TGTGCCAGCAGCTTAGCAGGGGCCCAGTACTTC	CASSLAGAQYF	TRBV7-2	TRBJ2-5	-	-
TGTGCCAGCAGTGGGGGGATCGGAAACACCATATATTTT	CASSGGIGNTIYF	TRBV2	TRBJ1-3	-	-
TGTGCCAGCAGCTTCCTTCGACAGGGAAACACTGAAGCTTTCTTT	CASSFLRQGNTEAFF	TRBV2	TRBJ1-1	-	TRBD1
TGTGCCAGCAGCCCCACGAGCGGGGTGGCGGGGGAGCTGTTTTTT	CASSPTSGVAGELFF	TRBV11-2	TRBJ2-2	-	TRBD2
TGTGCCAGCAGCTTAGGCTTTCTGGGGCGGAACACTGAAGCTTTCTTT	CASSLGFLGRNTEAFF	TRBV7-2	TRBJ1-1	-	-
TGTGCCATCAGTAGGCAGCCTCAAGAGACCCAGTACTTC	CAISRQPQETQYF	TRBV10-3	TRBJ2-5	-	-
TGTGCCAGCAGTGAAAAGGGCAGGCTAGGAATAGGCACCATATATTTT	CASSEKGRLGIGTIYF	TRBV6-1	TRBJ1-3	once	-
TGTGCCAGTAGTAGACTAGCGGGCACGAACACCGGGGAGCTGTTTTTT	CASSRLAGTNTGELFF	TRBV19	TRBJ2-2	-	TRBD2
TGTGCCAGCAGCTTCTACGAGACCCAGTACTTC	CASSFYETQYF	TRBV7-2	TRBJ2-5	-	-
TGTGCCAGTAGTTCCGATCGTCAGACCCAGTACTTC	CASSSDRQTQYF	TRBV19	TRBJ2-5	-	-
TGCGCCAGCAGCTTGGGACAGTCTGGGGCCAACGTCCTGACTTTC	CASSLGQSGANVLTF	TRBV5-1	TRBJ2-6	-	-
TGTGCCAGTAGTATATACGGCGCTAGCGGGGGCACACAAGAGACCCAGTACTTC	CASSIYGASGGTQETQYF	TRBV19	TRBJ2-5	-	TRBD2
TGTGCCAGCAGGAGCGGGACTTCGAACACCGGGGAGCTGTTTTTT	CASRSGTSNTGELFF	TRBV2	TRBJ2-2	-	TRBD2
TGTGCCAGCAGCTTAGTGGACATGAACACTGAAGCTTTCTTT	CASSLVDMNTEAFF	TRBV7-2	TRBJ1-1	-	-
TGTGCCAGCAGCTTGGTGGGGACAGGGGGCAATGAGCAGTTCTTC	CASSLVGTGGNEQFF	TRBV5-5	TRBJ2-1	few	TRBD1
TGTGCCAGCAGAAACCAGGGGGTGGAAGGCTACACCTTC	CASRNQGVEGYTF	TRBV6-5	TRBJ1-2	-	TRBD1
TGTGCCAGCAGTGAAACGGCCGCCGCGAACTATGGCTACACCTTC	CASSETAAANYGYTF	TRBV2	TRBJ1-2	large	-
TGTGCCATCAGAGGGGACTCCCCGAACTATGGCTACACCTTC	CAIRGDSPNYGYTF	TRBV10-3	TRBJ1-2	-	-
TGTGCCAGCAGTTCCCGGACAGGGTATCTCTATGGCTACACCTTC	CASSSRTGYLYGYTF	TRBV27	TRBJ1-2	-	TRBD1
TGCGCCAGCAGCGCAACCGGGGCCGCCGCAGATACGCAGTATTTT	CASSATGAAADTQYF	TRBV5-1	TRBJ2-3	-	-
TGCGCCAGCAGCTTGGAGCCAGGGGGCGTCGGAAACACCATATATTTT	CASSLEPGGVGNTIYF	TRBV5-1	TRBJ1-3	-	TRBD1
TGTGCCAGCAGCCATACGTTAGGCTATGGCTACACCTTC	CASSHTLGYGYTF	TRBV14	TRBJ1-2	-	-
TGTGCCAGCTCACCCCCTTCCACAGATACGCAGTATTTT	CASSPPSTDTQYF	TRBV18	TRBJ2-3	-	-
TGTGCCAGCTCAGCAGGGGGCACAGATACGCAGTATTTT	CASSAGGTDTQYF	TRBV18	TRBJ2-3	-	-
TGTGCCAGCAGTGCACTCCCTGGGGGAGACTATGGCTACACCTTC	CASSALPGGDYGYTF	TRBV25-1	TRBJ1-2	-	-
TGTGCCAGCAGCTTAGGGCAGAACACCGGGGAGCTGTTTTTT	CASSLGQNTGELFF	TRBV7-2	TRBJ2-2	-	-
TGTGCCAGCAGTCCCCGGGCCAGTTTAAGTGAGACCCAGTACTTC	CASSPRASLSETQYF	TRBV6-1	TRBJ2-5	-	-
TGCGCCAGCAGCCGAGGAACAGGGATGTACGAGCAGTACTTC	CASSRGTGMYEQYF	TRBV4-1	TRBJ2-7	-	-
TGTGCCAGTAGGCCCGGGACAGGGGGTAACACTGAAGCTTTCTTT	CASRPGTGGNTEAFF	TRBV19	TRBJ1-1	-	TRBD1
TGTGCCAGCGGTCTGGCGGGGGGCGCGAACACCGGGGAGCTGTTTTTT	CASGLAGGANTGELFF	TRBV9	TRBJ2-2	-	TRBD2